This TCR beta chain stems from a study of blood T cell repertoires in COVID-19. Study in general: PBMCs, B-cell-depleted T cells, or T cells were the source of the cDNA or gDNA that made up the material.

Original processing methods: Amplification from reference gene primers served as the basis for estimated nucleated cell counts. Method: immunoSEQ multiplex PCR; TCRdb's copy keeps in-frame clones and lacks some. The V and J calls and the clone size are those of that table, but D and trimming were determined from the DNA. The sample carries roughly 180,000 clones, 70% to 90% recorded once. This clone was counted only a few times. Enrolment of Seattle patients took place during active infection, and they were followed longitudinally. Trimming removed 0 bases from V and 0 bases from J, with 12 bases in between. Germline CDR1 MNHEY, CDR2 SVGEGT. The length of the CDR3 is 16 residues.

The sample consisted of peripheral blood. The receptor was isolated from a woman between 50 and 59 years old with COVID-19, enrolled during active disease. The chain links TRBV6-2 or TRBV6-3 to TRBJ2-7; weak D call: TRBD1 (6 bases). CDR3 DNA: TGTGCCAGCAGTTACTCGAGTGGGGGCGCCTCCTACGAGCAGTACTTC. It is translated as CASSYSSGGASYEQYF.